This TCR beta chain came from a study of T cell responses to AZD1222 COVID-19 vaccine. Study results and limitations: Mostly white British, mostly female donors; authors suggested clonal diversity may be underestimated.

Clones were read by immunoSEQ multiplex PCR, and TCRdb kept only the in-frame ones, dropping some. The profile shows over 140,000 clones, about 91% of them singletons. CDR1 is MDHEN, CDR2 SYDVKM, per germline. V was pared by 5 bases and J by 8 bases, with 10 bases of the junction left unmatched. This CDR3 comprises 15 residues. As to this clone: The antigen remains undetermined.

The specimen was peripheral blood, collected 28 days after the second AZD1222 dose. The clonotype originates from an adult who received the AZD1222 COVID-19 vaccine. The chain links TRBV28 to TRBJ2-1; TRBD2 matches 9 bases. The CDR3 DNA reads TGTGCCAGCAGTCGTAGCGGGAGCCTTTCATATGAGCAGTTCTTC. Its translation: CASSRSGSLSYEQFF.